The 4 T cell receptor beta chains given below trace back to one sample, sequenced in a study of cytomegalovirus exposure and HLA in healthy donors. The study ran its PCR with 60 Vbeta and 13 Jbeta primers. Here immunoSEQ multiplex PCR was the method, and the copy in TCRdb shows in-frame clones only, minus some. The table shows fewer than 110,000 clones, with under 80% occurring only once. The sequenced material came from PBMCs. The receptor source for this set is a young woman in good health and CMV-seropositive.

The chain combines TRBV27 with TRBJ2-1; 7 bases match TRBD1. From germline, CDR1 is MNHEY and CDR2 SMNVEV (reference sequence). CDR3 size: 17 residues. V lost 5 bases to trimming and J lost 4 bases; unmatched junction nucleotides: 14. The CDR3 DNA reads TGTGCCAGCAGTCCGCCTGGGACAGCTATTGGTTACAATGAGCAGTTCTTC. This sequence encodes CASSPPGTAIGYNEQFF.

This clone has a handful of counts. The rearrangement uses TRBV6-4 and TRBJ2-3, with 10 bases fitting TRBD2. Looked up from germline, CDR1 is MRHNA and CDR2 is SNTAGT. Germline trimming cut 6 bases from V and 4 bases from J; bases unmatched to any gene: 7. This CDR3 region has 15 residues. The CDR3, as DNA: TGTGCCAGCAGCGCAGAGCGGGGGGGCCCAGATACGCAGTATTTT. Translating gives CASSAERGGPDTQYF.

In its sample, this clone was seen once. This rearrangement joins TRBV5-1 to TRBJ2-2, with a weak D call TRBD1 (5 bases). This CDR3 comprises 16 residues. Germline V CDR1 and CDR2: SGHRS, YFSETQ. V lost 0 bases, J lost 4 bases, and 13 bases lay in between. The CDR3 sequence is CASSLGRGLFTGELFF. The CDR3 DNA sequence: TGCGCCAGCAGCTTGGGTAGGGGATTGTTCACCGGGGAGCTGTTTTTT.

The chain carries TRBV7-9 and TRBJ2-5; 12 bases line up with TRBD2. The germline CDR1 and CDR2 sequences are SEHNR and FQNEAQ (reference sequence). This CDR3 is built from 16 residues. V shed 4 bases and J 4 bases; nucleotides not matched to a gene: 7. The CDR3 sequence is CASSSSSGRAGETQYF. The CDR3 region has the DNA TGTGCCAGCAGCTCCTCTAGCGGGAGGGCCGGAGAGACCCAGTACTTC.